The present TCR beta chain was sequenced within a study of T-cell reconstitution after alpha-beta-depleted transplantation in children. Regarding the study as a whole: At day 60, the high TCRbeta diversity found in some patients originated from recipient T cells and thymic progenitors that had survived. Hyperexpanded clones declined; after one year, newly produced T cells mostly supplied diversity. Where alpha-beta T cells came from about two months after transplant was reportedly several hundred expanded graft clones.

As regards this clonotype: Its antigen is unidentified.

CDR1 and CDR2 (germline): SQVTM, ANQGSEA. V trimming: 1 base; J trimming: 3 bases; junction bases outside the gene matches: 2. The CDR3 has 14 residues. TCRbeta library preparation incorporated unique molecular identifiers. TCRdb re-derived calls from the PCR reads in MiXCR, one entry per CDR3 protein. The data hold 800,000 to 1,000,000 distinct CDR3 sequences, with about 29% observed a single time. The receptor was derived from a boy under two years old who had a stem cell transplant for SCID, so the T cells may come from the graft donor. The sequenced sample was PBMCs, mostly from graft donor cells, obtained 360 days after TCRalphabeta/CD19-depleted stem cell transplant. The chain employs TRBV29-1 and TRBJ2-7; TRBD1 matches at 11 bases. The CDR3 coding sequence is TGCAGCGTTGAAGGGACAGGGGGCAGCTACGAGCAGTACTTC. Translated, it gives CSVEGTGGSYEQYF.